This T cell receptor beta chain stems from a study of T cell responses to AZD1222 COVID-19 vaccine. Study-level results: Mostly white British, mostly female donors; authors suggested clonal diversity may be underestimated. Spike as a whole was targeted by vaccine-associated CD4 TCRs, dominant at 160-218 and 743-854.

The repertoire was sequenced with immunoSEQ multiplex PCR; TCRdb's copy has only in-frame clones and lacks some. The sample contains 150,000 to 200,000 clones, over 80% of which appear only once. On this clone itself: Its antigen remains unknown.

Trimming removed 6 bases from V and 9 bases from J, with 11 bases in between. Looked up from germline, CDR1 is KGHDR and CDR2 is SFDVKD. This CDR3 contains 12 residues. The source of this sequence is an adult in good health. V and J are TRBV24-1 and TRBJ2-1; the D call may be TRBD1 or TRBD2 (5 bases each). Specimen: peripheral blood, collected on day 0 of AZD1222 vaccination. CDR3 residues: CATSLSGSEQFF. In nucleotides, the CDR3 is TGTGCCACCAGTCTCTCAGGGAGTGAGCAGTTCTTC.